This entry lists 4 T cell receptor beta chains sequenced from one sample in a study of T cell responses to AZD1222 COVID-19 vaccine (dated by TCRdb to the early 2020s). This specimen's time point label, interpreted: baseline before first vaccination. Receptors were amplified or captured by the immunoSEQ multiplex PCR assay. Here the immuneACCESS table is served through TCRdb, limited to in-frame sequences with V and J called. Missing clones are a known gap in these copies; in checked studies unresolved V genes cover under half, and the rest lacks a known reason. The sample table holds around 260,000 clones, of which over 90% were seen once. The ten largest clones take up around 0.6% of the sample. This specimen consisted of peripheral blood, obtained on day 0 of AZD1222 vaccination. All receptors derive from an adult in good health.

The gene calls are TRBV2 and TRBJ2-2; the match to TRBD1 covers 11 bases. Trimming at V came to 4 bases and at J to 7 bases, leaving 2 bases not matched to a gene. The CDR3 sequence is 14 residues long. Germline lookup yields CDR1 SNHLY and CDR2 FYNNEI. The CDR3 reads CASSGDRGFGELFF. As DNA, the CDR3 is TGTGCCAGCAGTGGGGACAGGGGGTTCGGGGAGCTGTTTTTT.

This chain uses TRBV27 with TRBJ1-5; D gene unclear. The CDR3 spans 12 residues. Per germline, CDR1 MNHEY and CDR2 SMNVEV (reference sequence). V gave up 8 bases and J gave up 7 bases, with 12 bases separating them. The CDR3 bases are TGTGCCAGCTCTAGGTTGGGGCAGCCCCAGCATTTT. The encoded protein is CASSRLGQPQHF.

The V call is TRBV7-8, the J call TRBJ2-7, with TRBD2 identical over 9 bases. The CDR3 has 16 amino acids. The V segment lost 5 bases and the J segment 4 bases; nucleotides outside the gene matches: 12. CDR1 is SGHVS and CDR2 is FQNEAQ in the germline V gene. The CDR3 loop is CASSKAASGTYYEQYF. The CDR3 DNA sequence: TGTGCCAGCAGCAAGGCGGCTAGCGGGACTTATTACGAGCAGTACTTC.

The chain combines TRBV2 with TRBJ2-7, with TRBD1 as a possible D gene (5 bases). Germline values: CDR1 SNHLY, CDR2 FYNNEI. CDR3 length: 15 residues. The ends were cut back, 1 base at V and 3 bases at J, with 13 bases in the middle. CDR3 region: CASSEGSRQYYEQYF. The CDR3 nucleotides are TGTGCCAGCAGTGAAGGATCCCGACAGTACTACGAGCAGTACTTC.